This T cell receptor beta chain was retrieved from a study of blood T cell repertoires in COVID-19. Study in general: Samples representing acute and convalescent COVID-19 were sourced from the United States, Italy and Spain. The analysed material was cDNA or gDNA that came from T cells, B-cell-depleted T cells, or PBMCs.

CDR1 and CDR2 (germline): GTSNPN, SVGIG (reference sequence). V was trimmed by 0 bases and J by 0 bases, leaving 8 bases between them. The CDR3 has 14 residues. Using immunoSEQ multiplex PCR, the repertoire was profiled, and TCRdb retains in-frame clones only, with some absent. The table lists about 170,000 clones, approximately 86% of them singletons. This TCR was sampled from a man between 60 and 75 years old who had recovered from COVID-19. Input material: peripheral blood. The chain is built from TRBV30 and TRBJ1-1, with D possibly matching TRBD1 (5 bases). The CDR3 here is CAWSVGALNTEAFF. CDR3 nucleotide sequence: TGTGCCTGGAGTGTTGGGGCTTTGAACACTGAAGCTTTCTTT.